This T cell receptor (beta chain) emerged from a study of shared T cell receptors in the human thymus. The repertoire was sequenced with immunoSEQ multiplex PCR; TCRdb's copy has only in-frame clones and lacks some. The data hold 600,000 to 900,000 clones, with around 85% observed a single time. Germline assignment: CDR1 ENHRY and CDR2 SYGVKD. The CDR3 loop spans 15 amino acids. V was cut by 0 bases and J by 7 bases, with 15 bases left in between. These sequences were also reported in another study, on human thymus T cells.

The specimen was thymocytes. This TCR derives from a girl under three years old with a congenital heart defect. The chain has TRBV10-3 and TRBJ1-1, with D unclear. This chain's CDR3 is CAISESTGDKDEAFF. In DNA, the CDR3 is TGTGCCATCAGTGAGTCGACCGGGGATAAGGATGAAGCTTTCTTT.